The TCR beta chain under discussion was sequenced for a study of cytomegalovirus exposure and HLA in healthy donors. For the study at large: In a previous analysis, around 120 million unique TCR beta sequences were found from 150 million to 200 million T cells. Study results and caveats: Later analysis associated a missense DCLRE1C variant with TCR beta V- and J-gene trimming. Donors were assumed by presence/absence analyses to have roughly uniform sequencing depth.

PCR employed 60 Vbeta and 13 Jbeta primers. Repertoires were generated with immunoSEQ multiplex PCR, while TCRdb's copy carries only in-frame clones and drops some. The top ten clones hold 2.5% to 3% of a sample with roughly 100,000 clones, 75% of them seen once. With regard to this clone: Its antigen is unknown.

Trimming removed 6 bases from V and 3 bases from J, with 8 bases in between. This CDR3 has 12 residues. The germline V gene encodes CDR1 MDHEN and CDR2 SYDVKM. J is TRBJ2-5 and V is TRBV28, with D perhaps matching TRBD1 (6 bases). The TCR comes from a male donor in good health and CMV-seropositive. The sample was PBMCs. The CDR3 sequence is CASRDSEETQYF. DNA for the CDR3: TGTGCCAGCAGGGACAGTGAAGAGACCCAGTACTTC.